This TCR beta chain was recorded in a study of cytomegalovirus exposure and HLA in healthy donors. On this clone itself: Compared with germline, one end of the junction differs, possibly owing to a read error.

The PCR contained 60 Vbeta and 13 Jbeta primers. In the source study's methods: A follow-up analysis tallied 73 million or so unique TCR beta chains, roughly 11 million shared. Produced via immunoSEQ multiplex PCR; TCRdb's table is partial and in-frame only. The V and J calls and clone size are taken from that table; D and trimming were inferred from the DNA. The repertoire holds over 200,000 clones, approximately 90% seen once, with more than 0.8% in the top ten. Germline assignment: CDR1 SGHRS and CDR2 YFSETQ. This CDR3 comprises 18 residues. The sequenced material came from PBMCs. This receptor was taken from a woman between 18 and 30 years old in good health and CMV-seronegative. This rearrangement joins TRBV5-1 to TRBJ2-7; perhaps TRBD1 as D (6 bases). CDR3 residues: CASSLVLETSTGSYKQYF. CDR3 nucleotide sequence: TGCGCCAGCAGCTTGGTATTAGAGACCTCGACAGGAAGCTACAAGCAGTACTTC.